The 12 T cell receptor beta chains below come from one sample, sequenced in a study of a mutant IDH1 vaccine in newly diagnosed glioma. These receptors' antigens are unknown. Sample time point: week 35, safety follow-up. The content of each vaccine dose was 300 ug of mutant IDH1 20-mer peptide, and topical imiquimod accompanied it. Here immunoSEQ multiplex PCR was the method, and the copy in TCRdb shows in-frame clones only, minus some. The top ten hold over 3.5% of the sample, which has tens of thousands of clones, roughly 68% seen once. Source: PBMCs, taken from a glioma patient whose treatment included an IDH1 peptide vaccine. The receptor set was obtained from a man aged 45-60 years with glioma.

The chain joins TRBV18 to TRBJ1-2; weak D call: TRBD1 (6 bases). V was cut by 2 bases and J by 8 bases, with 18 bases left in between. Per germline, CDR1 KGHSH and CDR2 LQKENI. The CDR3 length is 15 residues. CDR3 in DNA: TGTGCCAGCTCACCATCGGTGGACAGAGAGAGGGGCTACACCTTC. It is translated as CASSPSVDRERGYTF.

The chain couples TRBV2 to TRBJ2-7, with D perhaps matching TRBD2 (6 bases). CDR3 length equals 15 residues. CDR1 SNHLY and CDR2 FYNNEI come from the germline V gene. Trimming took 5 bases from V and 3 from J, leaving 17 bases between them. In nucleotides, the CDR3 is TGTGCCAGCAGTCTCCCCGGTGGGGGACTCTACGAGCAGTACTTC. Its protein is CASSLPGGGLYEQYF.

The chain employs TRBV14 and TRBJ2-2; tentatively, D is TRBD1 (5 bases). The germline V and J ends were trimmed by 5 bases and 3 bases, with 13 bases remaining between them. Germline CDR1 reads SGHDN; CDR2 reads FVKESK. The CDR3 is made up of 15 amino acids. CDR3 bases: TGTGCCAGCAGCTCATCAGGGCTGGACACCGGGGAGCTGTTTTTT. Translated: CASSSSGLDTGELFF.

The chain carries TRBV13 and TRBJ1-1; D remains ambiguous. Germline V gene sequence: CDR1 PRHDT, CDR2 FYEKMQ (reference sequence). The CDR3 length is 13 residues. Trimming took off 6 bases at V and 2 bases at J, with 10 bases between the two ends. The CDR3 DNA reads as TGTGCCAGCAGGATAACACTCAACACTGAAGCTTTCTTT. This gives the protein CASRITLNTEAFF.

V usage is TRBV10-3 and J usage is TRBJ1-6; no clear D. Germline loops: CDR1 ENHRY, CDR2 SYGVKD. V lost 0 bases and J lost 3, with 6 bases in between. CDR3 size: 15 residues. The CDR3 loop is CAISESGGYNSPLHF. In DNA form, the CDR3 reads TGTGCCATCAGTGAGTCGGGCGGCTATAATTCACCCCTCCACTTT.

This chain uses TRBV4-1 with TRBJ2-2, with 9 nucleotides matching TRBD1. CDR1 MGHRA and CDR2 YSYEKL come from the germline V gene. V shed 2 bases, J shed 1 base, and the junction held 5 bases outside the gene matches. This CDR3 has 17 amino acids. The CDR3, as DNA: TGCGCCAGCAGCCAAACGGAGGGACAGGGGAACACCGGGGAGCTGTTTTTT. It is translated as CASSQTEGQGNTGELFF.

The chain recombines TRBV5-4 with TRBJ1-6; D gene unclear. Deletions cut 0 bases from V and 2 bases from J, with 6 bases between. Germline loops: CDR1 SGHNT, CDR2 YYREEE (reference sequence). The length of the CDR3 is 15 residues. The CDR3 bases are TGTGCCAGCAGCTTGGGACGGGCCTATAATTCACCCCTCCACTTT. Its translation: CASSLGRAYNSPLHF.

The V gene is TRBV6-6, the J gene TRBJ1-5; D not certain. This CDR3 has 14 amino acids. The V gene's germline CDR1 is MNHNY and CDR2 SVGAGI (reference sequence). The ends were cut back, 7 bases at V and 3 bases at J, with 13 bases in the middle. CDR3 residues: CASISDGNNQPQHF. In DNA, the CDR3 is TGTGCCAGCATTTCGGACGGAAACAATCAGCCCCAGCATTTT.

This chain joins TRBV6-6 and TRBJ2-3; TRBD1 matches at 7 bases. The CDR3 length is 15 residues. Losses at the gene ends were 5 bases for V and 0 bases for J; bases not matched to a gene: 5. Germline V lookup: CDR1 MNHNY, CDR2 SVGAGI (reference sequence). The CDR3 sequence is CASSATGSSTDTQYF. Written as DNA, the CDR3 is TGTGCCAGCAGTGCGACAGGGTCTAGCACAGATACGCAGTATTTT.

The chain employs TRBV7-9 and TRBJ1-2; D is possibly TRBD1 (5 bases). The CDR3 extends over 13 amino acids. V was trimmed by 1 base and J by 7 bases, leaving 10 bases between them. Germline assignment: CDR1 SEHNR and CDR2 FQNEAQ (reference sequence). The CDR3 is CASSLEGEGGYTF. The CDR3 DNA sequence: TGTGCCAGCAGCTTAGAAGGGGAGGGTGGCTACACCTTC. Full variable domain (outside the CDR3, taken from reference TRBV7-9 and TRBJ1-2): DTGVSQNPRHKITKRGQNVTFRCDPISEHNRLYWYRQTLGQGPEFLTYFQNEAQLEKSRLLSDRFSAERPKGSFSTLEIQRTEQGDSAMYLCASSLEGEGGYTFGSGTRLTVV.

This clone was counted a single time. The V call is TRBV4-2, the J call TRBJ1-2, with TRBD1 identical over 7 bases. Trimming cost V 0 bases and J 7 bases; bases outside gene matches: 14. In germline, CDR1 is LGHNA, CDR2 YNFKEQ. CDR3 length equals 17 residues. The CDR3 is CASSQDQAGRGGLGYTF. CDR3 sequence (DNA): TGTGCCAGCAGCCAAGATCAGGCGGGCAGGGGGGGGCTTGGCTACACCTTC.

CDR3 protein: CASSEQIISNQPQHF. The CDR3, as DNA: TGTGCCAGCAGTGAACAGATCATCAGCAATCAGCCCCAGCATTTT. V and J are TRBV2 and TRBJ1-5; the D is unclear. CDR1 and CDR2 (germline): SNHLY, FYNNEI. V shed 2 bases and J shed 1 base, with 9 bases lying between them. The CDR3 consists of 15 residues.